This paragraph reports one T cell receptor beta chain. Its antigen is as yet unknown. The data originate from a study of shared clonotypes between healthy human individuals. Broader study findings: Sample collection involved blood only; tissue repertoires are likely different. Non-shared clonotypes had lower generation probabilities than clonotypes shared by all four sorted-subset donors.

V lost 6 bases to trimming and J lost 0 bases; unmatched junction nucleotides: 4. CDR3 length: 15 amino acids. The germline V gene encodes CDR1 MDHEN and CDR2 SYDVKM. Clones were read by immunoSEQ multiplex PCR, and TCRdb kept only the in-frame ones, dropping some. The sample shows 1.6 million or so clones, roughly 95% of them seen only once. All of the donors resided in Nashville, Tennessee, and each was a Caucasian adult. Memory CD4+ cells were the fraction left after CD45RA+ naive selection. The rearrangement joins TRBV28 to TRBJ2-7; 11 positions agree with TRBD2. Sequenced input: naive CD4+ T cells sorted from blood. Specified subset: CD45RA+ positively selected. This TCR derives from a man in his thirties or forties in good health. CDR3 in DNA: TGTGCCAGCAGCACTAGCGGGAGCCACTCCTACGAGCAGTACTTC. Translating it yields CASSTSGSHSYEQYF.